The sequence of this T cell receptor beta chain was determined in a study of blood T cell repertoires in COVID-19 (dated by TCRdb to the early 2020s). Context from the whole study: Samples from collaborators originated in the United States, Italy and Spain and spanned both the acute and convalescent phases of COVID-19. The prospective study material was composed of cDNA or gDNA derived from T cells, B-cell-depleted T cells, or PBMCs. Deeply sampled blood TCRbeta repertoires from subjects exposed to, actively infected with, or recovered from COVID-19 were included in the dataset. The repertoires were released in a freely available public database meant as a resource for research on the immune response to SARS-CoV-2. Samples were obtained from the ongoing ImmuneRACE study (first 160 participants) and from over a thousand subjects provided by 6 global collaborators. A de-identified subject ID, COVID-19 status, age in years and sex were almost always included in the sample metadata. Where available, HLA class I and class II types were taken from metadata supplied by the sample provider and were not determined by assay-based typing.

General findings and caveats noted by the study authors: How much clinical and demographic metadata was included differed by source and by participant, and the metadata was provided uncurated.

The V end loses 3 bases and the J end loses 5 bases, and a stretch of 14 bases separates them. Taken from cysteine to phenylalanine, the CDR3 has 14 residues. Only the CDR3 DNA is retained, 42 bases long and in frame from the first base. As encoded in the germline V gene (reference sequence), CDR1 is SGHKS while CDR2 is YYEKEE. As regards this clone: This receptor's antigen is unknown. Per-base qualities were not stored, and no clone one base away is much larger.

Whole blood was collected in K2EDTA tubes by collaborating institutions according to the institutions' own protocols. Collaborator samples were shipped for TCRbeta analysis as frozen whole blood, isolated PBMCs, or DNA extracted from either sample type. TCRbeta CDR3 regions were amplified from genomic DNA using the immunoSEQ Assay, a bias-controlled multiplex PCR. From the authors' description of their analysis: The number of nucleated cells in each sample was estimated by amplification of reference gene primers within the assay. To quantify the absolute abundance of each unique TCRbeta CDR3 rearrangement, sequence reads were collapsed and filtered. For each sample, productive Simpson clonality was calculated as the square root of Simpson's diversity index over productive rearrangements. Imported from immuneACCESS, the table was reduced by TCRdb to in-frame sequences with V and J called. These copies leave out some clones; in studies compared against another copy, an unresolved V gene accounts for under half, and the cause of the remainder is not known. The DNA gave D and trimming, while V, J and clone size come from that table. This sample has 200,000 to 250,000 clones in its table, and around 80% of those were observed once. 10% to 15% of the sample lies in the top ten.

This TCR was recovered from a woman in her 40s with acute or convalescent COVID-19. Sequenced material: peripheral blood. This chain joins TRBV5-5 to TRBJ2-5, and possibly TRBD2, on 6 matching bases. The DNA sequence is as follows: TGTGCCAGCAGCTCCCGAGCGGGCCCGGAGACCCAGTACTTC. It translates to CASSSRAGPETQYF. Here the CDR3 is joined to the reference TRBV5-5 and TRBJ2-5 genes, and the full variable domain is: DAGVTQSPTHLIKTRGQQVTLRCSPISGHKSVSWYQQVLGQGPQFIFQYYEKEERGRGNFPDRFSARQFPNYSSELNVNALLLGDSALYLCASSSRAGPETQYFGPGTRLLVL.